The 24 T cell receptor beta chains presented below share a single source sample, sequenced in a study of T-cell memory formation after mild COVID-19. One entry per CDR3 protein, called by TCRdb with MiXCR from the 5' RACE reads. Among about 340,000 distinct CDR3 sequences listed, roughly 13% were seen once. Sequenced material: PBMCs or a T cell subset sorted from them (not recorded which). Receptors were obtained from a man between 18 and 35 years old who had mild COVID-19 (a few samples of this study predate the infection). Cell type and time point are not known.

V usage is TRBV7-2 and J usage is TRBJ1-3; D unclear. CDR1 is SGHTA, CDR2 FQGNSA, per germline. This CDR3 is built from 14 residues. Trimming stripped 1 base from V and 3 bases from J, with 7 bases between. CDR3 protein: CASSLDGLGNTIYF. The CDR3 region has the DNA TGTGCCAGCAGCTTAGATGGCCTTGGAAACACCATATATTTT.

This clonotype has more than one count but fewer than ten. The V gene is TRBV25-1, the J gene TRBJ2-3; no firm D call. This CDR3 contains 12 residues. Germline V gives CDR1 MGHDK, CDR2 SYGVNS. Trimming took off 8 bases at V and 2 bases at J, with 8 bases between the two ends. Written as DNA, the CDR3 is TGTGCCAGCCCTGTAGACACAGATACGCAGTATTTT. It codes for CASPVDTDTQYF.

The chain couples TRBV15 to TRBJ2-6; perhaps TRBD2 as D (6 bases). Trimming shortened V by 4 bases and J by 4 bases, and 11 bases separated the two germline ends. The CDR3 totals 15 residues. The V gene's germline CDR1 is LNHNV and CDR2 YYDKDF (reference sequence). The CDR3 sequence: CATSTAGGGANVLTF. CDR3 DNA sequence: TGTGCCACCAGCACCGCCGGGGGAGGGGCCAACGTCCTGACTTTC.

This clonotype has ten or more counts. The chain links TRBV7-9 to TRBJ2-4; 7 bases are a match to TRBD2. V was pared by 3 bases and J by 9 bases, with 2 bases of the junction left unmatched. The CDR3 has 12 amino acids. CDR1 and CDR2 from the germline V gene are SEHNR and FQNEAQ (reference sequence). In nucleotides, the CDR3 is TGTGCCAGCAGCTTGGGGGGGAGCATTCAGTACTTC. Protein: CASSLGGSIQYF.

The chain is built from TRBV20-1 and TRBJ2-1, with TRBD2 matching 14 bases. Trimming removed 7 bases from V and 8 bases from J; junction bases left unmatched: 4. Germline V gives CDR1 DFQATT, CDR2 SNEGSKA (reference sequence). The CDR3 is made up of 13 amino acids. The CDR3: CSGGLAGVYEQFF. CDR3 DNA sequence: TGCAGTGGGGGACTAGCGGGGGTGTATGAGCAGTTCTTC.

The V gene is TRBV4-3, the J gene TRBJ1-4; D may be TRBD1 (5 bases). Deletions cut 3 bases from V and 10 bases from J, with 15 bases between. CDR1 LGHNA and CDR2 YSLEER come from the germline V gene. The CDR3 consists of 14 residues. In DNA form, the CDR3 reads TGCGCCAGCAGCCATTGGGGCACTGGAGGAAAACTGTTTTTT. This encodes CASSHWGTGGKLFF.

This clonotype was seen a handful of times. The chain carries TRBV7-8 and TRBJ2-4; D is ambiguous. The CDR3 consists of 15 residues. V lost 5 bases and J lost 4, with 15 bases in between. Germline assignment: CDR1 SGHVS and CDR2 FQNEAQ. DNA for the CDR3: TGTGCCAGCAGCCGCGCGCGGAACACGAAAAACATTCAGTACTTC. Encoded protein: CASSRARNTKNIQYF.

The V gene is TRBV29-1, the J gene TRBJ1-1; TRBD1 matches at 9 bases. J gave up 4 bases and V 6 bases, and 3 bases lay outside the gene matches. Germline assignment: CDR1 SQVTM and CDR2 ANQGSEA. CDR3 size: 12 residues. The CDR3 DNA is TGCAGCGTCGCGACAGGGGGCACTGAAGCTTTCTTT. It encodes CSVATGGTEAFF.

J is TRBJ2-7 and V is TRBV28, with 7 nucleotides matching TRBD1. The CDR3 has 14 residues. The junction had 9 bases not matched to a gene; V was cut back by 4 bases and J by 6 bases. The V gene's germline CDR1 is MDHEN and CDR2 SYDVKM. The CDR3 reads CASSSPGQAGEQYF. CDR3 DNA sequence: TGTGCCAGCAGTTCGCCAGGACAGGCGGGCGAGCAGTACTTC. Variable domain in full (rest from reference TRBV28 and TRBJ2-7): DVKVTQSSRYLVKRTGEKVFLECVQDMDHENMFWYRQDPGLGLRLIYFSYDVKMKEKGDIPEGYSVSREKKERFSLILESASTNQTSMYLCASSSPGQAGEQYFGPGTRLTVT.

This clonotype was counted at least ten times. The chain uses TRBV5-1 and TRBJ2-5; D is undetermined. The CDR3 is made up of 14 amino acids. The V gene lost 0 bases and the J gene lost 4 bases, with 10 bases spanning the gap. Germline values: CDR1 SGHRS, CDR2 YFSETQ. For the CDR3, the DNA is TGCGCCAGCAGCTTGGAACGGCTATCAGAGACCCAGTACTTC. It yields the protein CASSLERLSETQYF.

This clonotype showed up just a few times. The V gene is TRBV7-2, the J gene TRBJ2-2; D call uncertain. In germline, CDR1 is SGHTA, CDR2 FQGNSA. The V and J ends lost 3 bases and 6 bases respectively, with 5 bases between them. CDR3 length: 12 residues. In nucleotides, the CDR3 is TGTGCCAGCAGCTTCTTCTCCGGGGAGCTGTTTTTT. Translated: CASSFFSGELFF.

V is TRBV7-9 and J is TRBJ2-1; TRBD2 aligns across 9 bases. Germline CDR1 and CDR2: SEHNR and FQNEAQ (reference sequence). The CDR3 sequence is 17 residues long. The trim removed 4 bases at V and 3 bases at J, leaving 10 bases unmatched. CDR3 nucleotides: TGTGCCAGCAGCTCCACCTTAGCGGGGGTGATCTACAATGAGCAGTTCTTC. Translated, it gives CASSSTLAGVIYNEQFF.

This clonotype has a single count. The gene calls are TRBV6-2 or TRBV6-3 and TRBJ2-3; no definite D call. The length of the CDR3 is 12 residues. V was clipped by 6 bases and J by 10 bases, with 14 bases between them. CDR1 MNHEY and CDR2 SVGEGT come from the germline V gene. The CDR3 is CASSKDFVSQYF. CDR3 sequence (DNA): TGTGCCAGCAGCAAAGACTTTGTCTCGCAGTATTTT.

This clonotype was observed a few times. J is TRBJ2-5 and V is TRBV5-1; TRBD2 matches at 13 bases. V was pared by 4 bases and J by 5 bases, with 8 bases of the junction left unmatched. The CDR3 extends over 16 amino acids. Germline values: CDR1 SGHRS, CDR2 YFSETQ. As DNA, the CDR3 is TGCGCCAGCAGCATAACTAGCGGGGGGGCCGCGGAGACCCAGTACTTC. It yields the protein CASSITSGGAAETQYF.

This clonotype was seen more than once but under ten times. The V gene is TRBV6-5, the J gene TRBJ1-2, with TRBD1 identical over 7 bases. The ends lost 6 bases at V and 4 bases at J; junction bases unmatched: 11. This CDR3 comprises 15 residues. CDR1 is MNHEY and CDR2 is SVGAGI in the germline V gene. The CDR3 DNA reads TGTGCCAGCAGCCGGGACAGCGGGGGTGGCTATGGCTACACCTTC. It translates to CASSRDSGGGYGYTF.

A few counts support this clonotype. The J gene is TRBJ2-4, the V gene TRBV15; 10 bases match TRBD2. The CDR3 is made up of 18 amino acids. CDR1 is LNHNV and CDR2 is YYDKDF in the germline V gene (reference sequence). Trimming cost V 5 bases and J 0 bases; bases outside gene matches: 10. CDR3 in amino acids: CATSPGPAGGLAKNIQYF. The CDR3 DNA is TGTGCCACCAGCCCCGGGCCAGCGGGGGGGCTAGCCAAAAACATTCAGTACTTC.

This clonotype was found many times. The V and J genes are TRBV7-3 and TRBJ2-1, with TRBD1 as a possible D gene (7 bases). From germline, CDR1 is SGHTA and CDR2 FQGTGA. The CDR3 length is 14 residues. V was pared by 5 bases and J by 4 bases, with 12 bases between. CDR3 sequence (DNA): TGTGCCAGCAGCCGCGGGGACAGTTACAATGAGCAGTTCTTC. As protein: CASSRGDSYNEQFF.

The CDR3 loop is CASRTTQGDQPQHF. DNA for the CDR3: TGTGCCAGCAGAACGACCCAGGGGGATCAGCCCCAGCATTTT. V usage is TRBV28 and J usage is TRBJ1-5, with 7 bases identical to TRBD1. Germline V gene data show CDR1 as MDHEN and CDR2 as SYDVKM. CDR3 size: 14 residues. V shed 6 bases, J shed 5 bases, and the junction held 7 bases outside the gene matches.

This chain joins TRBV9 and TRBJ2-7; D possibly uses TRBD1 or TRBD2 (6 bases each). The CDR3 contains 15 residues. Trimming pared 4 bases from V and 6 bases from J, leaving 20 bases between. Looked up from germline, CDR1 is SGDLS and CDR2 is YYNGEE. CDR3 nucleotides: TGTGCCAGCAGCCCCGGTATGGGGGGCTTACGCGAGCAGTACGTC. It codes for CASSPGMGGLREQYV.

This clonotype was counted many times. The rearrangement joins TRBV5-1 to TRBJ1-2; D ambiguous. The germline CDR1 and CDR2 sequences are SGHRS and YFSETQ. The CDR3 runs 12 residues. The ends were cut back, 0 bases at V and 6 bases at J, with 6 bases in the middle. CDR3 loop: CASSLEEHGYTF. For the CDR3, the DNA is TGCGCCAGCAGCTTGGAAGAGCATGGCTACACCTTC.

This clonotype was seen ten or more times. The CDR3 nucleotides read TGCGCCAGCAGCTTGCGGGGTGCCGGAGGGGAGACCCAGTACTTC. As protein: CASSLRGAGGETQYF. The chain recombines TRBV5-1 with TRBJ2-5; D is possibly TRBD2 (6 bases). The CDR3 extends over 15 amino acids. The V gene lost 1 base and the J gene lost 5 bases, with 15 bases spanning the gap. In germline, CDR1 is SGHRS, CDR2 YFSETQ.

Only a few counts were recorded for this clonotype. CDR3 sequence: CASSLFGPPPKNIQYF. CDR3 DNA: TGTGCCAGCAGTTTATTCGGGCCCCCACCCAAAAACATTCAGTACTTC. The rearrangement joins TRBV28 to TRBJ2-4; the D is unclear. Trimming took 1 base from V and 2 from J, leaving 12 bases between them. The CDR3 has 16 residues. Germline V gene data show CDR1 as MDHEN and CDR2 as SYDVKM.

This clonotype was recorded a few times. V usage is TRBV29-1 and J usage is TRBJ2-7; either TRBD1 or TRBD2 may fit D (5 bases each). From germline, CDR1 is SQVTM and CDR2 ANQGSEA. Trimming cost V 5 bases and J 4 bases, with 9 bases left between them. The CDR3 sequence is 11 residues long. The CDR3 region is CSVRDGYEQYF. CDR3 coding DNA: TGCAGCGTTCGGGACGGTTACGAGCAGTACTTC.

This clonotype was detected only a few times. V gene TRBV25-1 combines with J gene TRBJ2-3, with a possible D match to TRBD2 (5 bases). The ends were cut back, 2 bases at V and 0 bases at J, with 15 bases in the middle. There are 17 residues in the CDR3. Germline values: CDR1 MGHDK, CDR2 SYGVNS. The CDR3: CASSEPPDRGSTDTQYF. DNA for the CDR3: TGTGCCAGCAGTGAACCCCCCGACCGAGGGAGCACAGATACGCAGTATTTT.